Each of the 32 T cell receptor beta chains below was sequenced from the same sample in a study of shared clonotypes between healthy human individuals (TCRdb year 2020). The library relied on the immunoSEQ multiplex PCR assay. TCRdb re-hosts the immuneACCESS table, in-frame sequences only. Its copies lack some clones; in the studies checked, an unresolved V gene accounts for under half of them, and the cause for the rest is not known. A total of around 2,000,000 clones appear in this sample, roughly 94% of them only once. The top ten clonotypes cover more than 0.1% of the sample. Material: naive CD4+ T cells sorted from blood. Read against the paper, the sample's cell subset or site label means: CD45RA+ positively selected. The receptors originated from a man in his late teens or twenties in good health.

Comment on this clone: Other nucleotide sequences in the sample specify the same CDR3. V gene TRBV9 combines with J gene TRBJ2-2; D might be TRBD1 or TRBD2, each matching 5 bases. Trimming cost V 3 bases and J 4 bases, with 10 bases left between them. CDR1 and CDR2 from the germline V gene are SGDLS and YYNGEE. The CDR3 is made up of 14 amino acids. CDR3 region: CASSAGTSTGELFF. The CDR3 region has the DNA TGTGCCAGCAGCGCCGGGACCTCCACCGGGGAGCTGTTTTTT.

The rearrangement uses TRBV4-3 and TRBJ2-1; D assignment may be TRBD1 or TRBD2 (5 bases each). The CDR3 covers 20 residues. Trimming shortened V by 1 base and J by 0 bases, and 22 bases separated the two germline ends. Germline V gives CDR1 LGHNA, CDR2 YSLEER. The CDR3 DNA is TGCGCCAGCAGCCAAGTAATATATCGAGGGGCGCCCAGCTCCTACAATGAGCAGTTCTTC. Residues: CASSQVIYRGAPSSYNEQFF.

The chain has TRBV7-2 and TRBJ2-7; no reliable D call. This CDR3 has 11 residues. V lost 5 bases and J 9 bases, leaving 11 bases between the germline ends. Germline CDR1 SGHTA, CDR2 FQGNSA. CDR3 bases: TGTGCCAGCAGCCTACAGAGGACGCAGTACTTC. As protein: CASSLQRTQYF. The variable domain in full, completed from reference TRBV7-2 and TRBJ2-7, reads GAGVSQSPSNKVTEKGKDVELRCDPISGHTALYWYRQSLGQGLEFLIYFQGNSAPDKSGLPSDRFSAERTGGSVSTLTIQRTQQEDSAVYLCASSLQRTQYFGPGTRLTVT.

The chain carries TRBV27 and TRBJ1-2; TRBD1 might be the D (6 bases). CDR3 length: 17 residues. From germline, CDR1 is MNHEY and CDR2 SMNVEV (reference sequence). Trimming shortened V by 7 bases and J by 3 bases, and 24 bases separated the two germline ends. The CDR3 reads CASTQVPTGGLYYGYTF. The DNA of the CDR3 is TGTGCCAGCACCCAGGTCCCCACGGGGGGCCTGTACTATGGCTACACCTTC.

The rearrangement uses TRBV9 and TRBJ2-7; D is undetermined. Per the germline V gene, CDR1 is SGDLS and CDR2 is YYNGEE. This CDR3 is 14 amino acids long. Trimming took 1 base from V and 0 from J, leaving 8 bases between them. In DNA form, the CDR3 reads TGTGCCAGCAGCGTATCAAGCAACTCCTACGAGCAGTACTTC. Protein sequence: CASSVSSNSYEQYF.

This chain's CDR3 is CASSLERYGYTF. The CDR3 DNA reads TGTGCCAGCAGTTTGGAACGCTATGGCTACACCTTC. The chain couples TRBV28 to TRBJ1-2; D is unresolved. The CDR3 runs to 12 residues. Trimming stripped 3 bases from V and 4 bases from J, with 6 bases between. Germline CDR1 reads MDHEN; CDR2 reads SYDVKM.

This clone was detected only once. CDR3 amino acids: CASSYQTSGGSSYNEQFF. Written as DNA, the CDR3 is TGTGCCAGCAGCTACCAGACTAGCGGGGGAAGCTCCTACAATGAGCAGTTCTTC. This chain joins TRBV7-9 and TRBJ2-1, with 12 nucleotides matching TRBD2. Germline loops: CDR1 SEHNR, CDR2 FQNEAQ (reference sequence). The CDR3 is made up of 18 amino acids. Germline trimming cut 4 bases from V and 0 bases from J; bases unmatched to any gene: 7.

The J gene is TRBJ1-6, the V gene TRBV15; D is ambiguous. This CDR3 has 13 amino acids. V was pared by 6 bases and J by 6 bases, with 9 bases between. Germline V CDR1 and CDR2: LNHNV, YYDKDF (reference sequence). The CDR3 is CATSQRLNSPLHF. The CDR3 nucleotides read TGTGCCACCAGTCAAAGACTTAATTCACCCCTCCACTTT. Filled out from reference TRBV15 and TRBJ1-6, the complete variable domain reads DAMVIQNPRYQVTQFGKPVTLSCSQTLNHNVMYWYQQKSSQAPKLLFHYYDKDFNNEADTPDNFQSRRPNTSFCFLDIRSPGLGDTAMYLCATSQRLNSPLHFGNGTRLTVT.

The chain couples TRBV7-9 to TRBJ1-2; 7 nucleotides agree with TRBD1. J was trimmed by 3 bases and V by 5 bases; bases with no gene match: 9. This CDR3 region has 15 residues. The germline V gene has CDR1 SEHNR and CDR2 FQNEAQ (reference sequence). CDR3 bases: TGTGCCAGCAGCGCCCCAAGGGGGCGCGACTATGGCTACACCTTC. The encoded protein is CASSAPRGRDYGYTF.

This chain connects TRBV7-3 to TRBJ1-1; D remains unclear. This CDR3 contains 15 residues. The V gene's germline CDR1 is SGHTA and CDR2 FQGTGA. The ends were cut back, 4 bases at V and 6 bases at J, with 18 bases in the middle. CDR3 protein: CASSSSGKTVAEAFF. The CDR3 DNA follows: TGTGCCAGCAGCTCCTCTGGGAAGACTGTAGCTGAAGCTTTCTTT.

The rearrangement uses TRBV27 and TRBJ2-3; D not resolved. This CDR3 has 13 residues. V dropped 5 bases and J dropped 6 bases, with 12 bases sitting between them. The germline V gene encodes CDR1 MNHEY and CDR2 SMNVEV (reference sequence). The CDR3 DNA reads as TGTGCCAGCAGTGATGTGGGTGTGGATACGCAGTATTTT. Its translation is CASSDVGVDTQYF.

The count of this clone is one. This chain joins TRBV30 and TRBJ2-4, with D possibly matching TRBD2 (5 bases). This CDR3 contains 12 residues. Trimming took 5 bases from V and 8 from J, leaving 13 bases between them. Germline V lookup: CDR1 GTSNPN, CDR2 SVGIG (reference sequence). The CDR3 DNA is TGTGCCTGGTCGGTGACGCGGGACATTCAGTACTTC. Amino acid sequence: CAWSVTRDIQYF.

J is TRBJ1-1 and V is TRBV9; maybe TRBD1 (5 bases). The germline V gene has CDR1 SGDLS and CDR2 YYNGEE. The CDR3 has 13 amino acids. Deletions cut 0 bases from V and 9 bases from J, with 12 bases between. The CDR3 bases are TGTGCCAGCAGCGTAGAAGGGGTTTCTCAAGCTTTCTTT. Translating it yields CASSVEGVSQAFF.

This clone has a single count. This sequence joins TRBV4-1 and TRBJ1-5; D possibly corresponds to TRBD1 (5 bases). The length of the CDR3 is 17 residues. Trimming took 0 bases from V and 2 from J, leaving 14 bases between them. Germline assignment: CDR1 MGHRA and CDR2 YSYEKL. CDR3 nucleotides: TGCGCCAGCAGCCAAGAGGGGGAGAGCTTTCGCAATCAGCCCCAGCATTTT. It specifies CASSQEGESFRNQPQHF.

The chain is built from TRBV7-9 and TRBJ1-1; no firm D call. The V gene lost 4 bases and the J gene lost 1 base, with 7 bases spanning the gap. The CDR3 length is 13 residues. Germline V lookup: CDR1 SEHNR, CDR2 FQNEAQ (reference sequence). The CDR3 spells CASSWTQNTEAFF. CDR3 nucleotide sequence: TGTGCCAGCAGCTGGACCCAGAACACTGAAGCTTTCTTT.

The chain combines TRBV18 with TRBJ1-4; D call uncertain. V gave up 5 bases and J gave up 0 bases, with 10 bases separating them. This CDR3 spans 15 amino acids. Looked up from germline, CDR1 is KGHSH and CDR2 is LQKENI. CDR3 DNA sequence: TGTGCCAGCTCAACGACGGTTGCAACTAATGAAAAACTGTTTTTT. Translation gives CASSTTVATNEKLFF.

The chain combines TRBV6-6 with TRBJ2-7, with a possible D match to TRBD2 (7 bases). The CDR3 spans 14 residues. Germline CDR1 is MNHNY and CDR2 is SVGAGI (reference sequence). Trimming shortened V by 5 bases and J by 12 bases, and 23 bases separated the two germline ends. The CDR3 bases are TGTGCCAGCAGTCAAGGGGGGGCCCAGGGGAGTTTGTACTTC. This gives the protein CASSQGGAQGSLYF.

This clone showed up just once. CDR3 bases: TGTGCCAGCACGGGACGCTTGAACACTGAAGCTTTCTTT. Its translation: CASTGRLNTEAFF. This chain links TRBV5-4 with TRBJ1-1, with a possible D match to TRBD1 (5 bases). Germline V CDR1 and CDR2: SGHNT, YYREEE (reference sequence). CDR3 length equals 13 residues. The V end was cut by 6 bases, the J end by 0 bases, with 9 bases between. Full variable domain (rest looked up from reference TRBV5-4 and TRBJ1-1): ETGVTQSPTHLIKTRGQQVTLRCSSQSGHNTVSWYQQALGQGPQFIFQYYREEENGRGNFPPRFSGLQFPNYSSELNVNALELDDSALYLCASTGRLNTEAFFGQGTRLTVV.

The chain joins TRBV2 to TRBJ1-5, with D unclear. CDR1 and CDR2 (germline): SNHLY, FYNNEI. Trimming removed 1 base from V and 1 base from J, with 5 bases in between. The CDR3 length is 14 residues. The CDR3 nucleotides read TGTGCCAGCAGTGAAGAGGCAAGCAATCAGCCCCAGCATTTT. The encoded protein is CASSEEASNQPQHF.

The chain recombines TRBV6-1 with TRBJ1-6; 7 nucleotides line up with TRBD1. Per the germline V gene, CDR1 is MNHNS and CDR2 is SASEGT. The CDR3 has 16 residues. The V segment lost 4 bases and the J segment 0 bases; nucleotides outside the gene matches: 3. The CDR3 DNA reads TGTGCCAGCAGTGGGGGACAGAGCTCCTATAATTCACCCCTCCACTTT. It specifies CASSGGQSSYNSPLHF.

This chain links TRBV28 with TRBJ2-7, with a possible D match to TRBD1 (5 bases). V was shortened by 4 bases and J by 4 bases, with 17 bases between the two germline ends. The CDR3 covers 15 residues. The germline gives CDR1 MDHEN, CDR2 SYDVKM. CDR3 sequence: CASSSLGEGIYEQYF. The DNA for the CDR3 is TGTGCCAGCAGTTCCCTAGGGGAAGGGATTTACGAGCAGTACTTC.

The gene calls are TRBV29-1 and TRBJ1-1, with 7 bases matching TRBD1. V shed 5 bases and J 4 bases; nucleotides not matched to a gene: 13. From germline, CDR1 is SQVTM and CDR2 ANQGSEA. The CDR3 is 15 amino acids. CDR3 region: CSVTNRSRGATEAFF. CDR3 nucleotide sequence: TGCAGCGTTACGAACCGATCCAGGGGGGCCACTGAAGCTTTCTTT.

Details on this clone: The sample holds other DNA sequences that translate to the same CDR3. The chain carries TRBV28 and TRBJ1-5; no definite D call. The CDR3 covers 11 residues. In germline, CDR1 is MDHEN, CDR2 SYDVKM. Trimming cost V 6 bases and J 7 bases, with 7 bases left between them. The CDR3 loop is CASSFDQPQHF. The CDR3 DNA reads TGTGCCAGCAGCTTTGACCAGCCCCAGCATTTT.

The chain is built from TRBV30 and TRBJ2-2, with no clear D. The germline V and J ends were trimmed by 5 bases and 1 base, with 5 bases remaining between them. The CDR3 length is 12 residues. The germline gives CDR1 GTSNPN, CDR2 SVGIG (reference sequence). The DNA of the CDR3 is TGTGCCTGGGGGCGGAACACCGGGGAGCTGTTTTTT. Its protein product is CAWGRNTGELFF.

The genes are TRBV28 and TRBJ1-2; D is perhaps TRBD1 (6 bases). Germline CDR1 MDHEN, CDR2 SYDVKM. The CDR3 consists of 15 residues. V lost 10 bases, J lost 5 bases, and 23 bases lay in between. The CDR3, as DNA: TGTGCCACCACCGAATTACTGAAACAGGGATATGGCTACACCTTC. It codes for CATTELLKQGYGYTF.

The chain links TRBV2 to TRBJ1-5, with 8 bases that match TRBD1. The germline CDR1 and CDR2 sequences are SNHLY and FYNNEI. V dropped 4 bases and J dropped 3; count of bases not matched to a gene: 5. The CDR3 is 15 residues long. The CDR3 region has the DNA TGTGCCAGCAGTGTAGGACAGGGCAACAATCAGCCCCAGCATTTT. Translated, it gives CASSVGQGNNQPQHF.

The rearrangement joins TRBV11-2 to TRBJ2-7; a weak D match, TRBD1 (5 bases). The V end was cut by 5 bases, the J end by 2 bases, with 13 bases between. The CDR3 is 14 amino acids. In germline, CDR1 is SGHAT, CDR2 FQNNGV. The DNA for the CDR3 is TGTGCCAGCAGCCTCCGCCTGACAGCCTACGAGCAGTACTTC. It is translated as CASSLRLTAYEQYF. The full variable domain, its missing parts supplied by reference TRBV11-2 and TRBJ2-7, is EAGVAQSPRYKIIEKRQSVAFWCNPISGHATLYWYQQILGQGPKLLIQFQNNGVVDDSQLPKDRFSAERLKGVDSTLKIQPAKLEDSAVYLCASSLRLTAYEQYFGPGTRLTVT.

Worth noting for this clone: The same CDR3 can be traced to other DNA sequences in this sample. CDR3 sequence: CASSPRTRSYEQYF. CDR3 nucleotide sequence: TGTGCCAGCAGCCCCCGGACTAGATCCTACGAGCAGTACTTC. The rearrangement links TRBV9 to TRBJ2-7, with 7 nucleotides matching TRBD2. This CDR3 spans 14 amino acids. Per germline, CDR1 SGDLS and CDR2 YYNGEE. J gave up 1 base and V 4 bases, and 5 bases lay outside the gene matches. The full variable domain, in which reference TRBV9 and TRBJ2-7 provide the parts outside the CDR3, is DSGVTQTPKHLITATGQRVTLRCSPRSGDLSVYWYQQSLDQGLQFLIQYYNGEERAKGNILERFSAQQFPDLHSELNLSSLELGDSALYFCASSPRTRSYEQYFGPGTRLTVT.

The V gene is TRBV9, the J gene TRBJ1-6; perhaps TRBD1 as D (6 bases). The CDR3 is made up of 16 amino acids. Germline CDR1 SGDLS, CDR2 YYNGEE. The V end lost 0 bases, the J end lost 7 bases, and 14 bases lay between the germline ends. The CDR3 sequence: CASSVEAPGGNSPLHF. The DNA of the CDR3 is TGTGCCAGCAGCGTAGAGGCTCCCGGGGGCAATTCACCCCTCCACTTT.

The CDR3 DNA reads TGCGCCAGCAGCTTGGCCGGGAGCGGGGGCGGCACCGGGGAGCTGTTTTTT. It is translated as CASSLAGSGGGTGELFF. The chain has TRBV5-1 and TRBJ2-2, with TRBD2 matching 8 bases. The V gene's germline CDR1 is SGHRS and CDR2 YFSETQ. J gave up 4 bases and V 0 bases, and 8 bases lay outside the gene matches. The CDR3 length is 17 residues. Filled out from reference TRBV5-1 and TRBJ2-2, the complete variable domain reads KAGVTQTPRYLIKTRGQQVTLSCSPISGHRSVSWYQQTPGQGLQFLFEYFSETQRNKGNFPGRFSGRQFSNSRSEMNVSTLELGDSALYLCASSLAGSGGGTGELFFGEGSRLTVL.

The V and J genes are TRBV28 and TRBJ1-5; possible D gene TRBD1, 6 bases. V was cut by 3 bases and J by 10 bases, with 19 bases left in between. The CDR3 loop spans 15 amino acids. Looked up from germline, CDR1 is MDHEN and CDR2 is SYDVKM. CDR3 loop: CASSFGSSRGGPQHF. In DNA form, the CDR3 reads TGTGCCAGCAGTTTCGGGTCAAGCAGGGGCGGTCCCCAGCATTTT.

The chain has TRBV10-2 and TRBJ2-1; D might be TRBD1 (5 bases). The germline gives CDR1 WSHSY, CDR2 SAAADI. The CDR3 is 13 residues long. The germline V and J ends were trimmed by 7 bases and 6 bases, with 13 bases remaining between them. The CDR3 coding sequence is TGCGCCAGCAAGCAGGGAAGTGGCAATGAGCAGTTCTTC. Translated, it gives CASKQGSGNEQFF.